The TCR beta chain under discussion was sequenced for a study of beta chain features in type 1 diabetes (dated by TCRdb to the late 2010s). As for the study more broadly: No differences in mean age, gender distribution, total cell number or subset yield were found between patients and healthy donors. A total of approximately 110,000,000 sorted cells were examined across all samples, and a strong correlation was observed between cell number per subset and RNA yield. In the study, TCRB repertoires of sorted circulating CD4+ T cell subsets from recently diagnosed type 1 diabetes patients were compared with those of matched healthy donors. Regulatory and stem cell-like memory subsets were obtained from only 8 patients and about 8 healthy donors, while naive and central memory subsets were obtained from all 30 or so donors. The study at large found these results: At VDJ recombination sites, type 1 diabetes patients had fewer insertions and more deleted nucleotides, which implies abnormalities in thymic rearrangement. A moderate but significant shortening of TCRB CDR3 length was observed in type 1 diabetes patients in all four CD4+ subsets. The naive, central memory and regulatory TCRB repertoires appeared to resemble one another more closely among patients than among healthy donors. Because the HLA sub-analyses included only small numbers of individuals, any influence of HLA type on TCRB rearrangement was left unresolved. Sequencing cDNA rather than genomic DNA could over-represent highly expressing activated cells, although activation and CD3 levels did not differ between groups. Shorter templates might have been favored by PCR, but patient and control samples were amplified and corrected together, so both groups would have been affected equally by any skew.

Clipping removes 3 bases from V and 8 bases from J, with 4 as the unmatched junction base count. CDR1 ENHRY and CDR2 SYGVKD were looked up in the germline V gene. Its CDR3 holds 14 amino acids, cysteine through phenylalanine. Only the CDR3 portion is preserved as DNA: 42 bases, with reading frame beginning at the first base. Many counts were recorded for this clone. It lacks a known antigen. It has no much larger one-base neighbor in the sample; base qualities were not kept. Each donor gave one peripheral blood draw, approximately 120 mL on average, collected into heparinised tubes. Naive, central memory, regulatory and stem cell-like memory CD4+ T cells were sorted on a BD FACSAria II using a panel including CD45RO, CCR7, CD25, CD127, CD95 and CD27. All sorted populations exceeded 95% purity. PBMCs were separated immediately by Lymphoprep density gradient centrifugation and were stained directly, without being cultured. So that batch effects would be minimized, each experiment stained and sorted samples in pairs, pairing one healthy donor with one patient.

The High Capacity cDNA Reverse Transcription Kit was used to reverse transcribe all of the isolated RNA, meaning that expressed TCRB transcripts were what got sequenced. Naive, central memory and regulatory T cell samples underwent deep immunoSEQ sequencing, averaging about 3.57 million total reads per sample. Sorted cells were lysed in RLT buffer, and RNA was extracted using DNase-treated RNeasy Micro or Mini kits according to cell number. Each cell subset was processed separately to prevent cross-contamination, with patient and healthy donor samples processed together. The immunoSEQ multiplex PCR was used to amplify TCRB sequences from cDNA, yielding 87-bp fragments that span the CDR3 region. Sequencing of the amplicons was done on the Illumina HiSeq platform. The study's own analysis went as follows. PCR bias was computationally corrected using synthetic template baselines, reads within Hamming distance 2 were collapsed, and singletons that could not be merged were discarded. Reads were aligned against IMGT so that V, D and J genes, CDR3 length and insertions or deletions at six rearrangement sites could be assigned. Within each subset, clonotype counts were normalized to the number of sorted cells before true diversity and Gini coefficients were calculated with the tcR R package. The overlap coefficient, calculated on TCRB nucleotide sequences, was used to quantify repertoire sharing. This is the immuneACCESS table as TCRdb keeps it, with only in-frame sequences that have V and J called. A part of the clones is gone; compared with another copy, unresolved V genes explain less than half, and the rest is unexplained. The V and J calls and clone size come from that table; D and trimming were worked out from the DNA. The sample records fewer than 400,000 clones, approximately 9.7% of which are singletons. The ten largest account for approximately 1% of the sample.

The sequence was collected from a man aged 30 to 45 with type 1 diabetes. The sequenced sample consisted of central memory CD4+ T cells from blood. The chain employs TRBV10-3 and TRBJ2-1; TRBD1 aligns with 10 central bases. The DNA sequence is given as TGTGCCATCAGTGACGGACAGGGGGGCGATGAGCAGTTCTTC. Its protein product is CAISDGQGGDEQFF.